A single sample is the source of the 26 T cell receptor beta chains below, sequenced in a study of shared clonotypes between healthy human individuals (dated by TCRdb to about 2020). Libraries were constructed by the immunoSEQ multiplex PCR assay. The table was pulled from immuneACCESS by TCRdb, which kept in-frame rearrangements only. Such tables lose some clones; where checked, under half of the loss comes from unresolved V genes, and the rest has no known cause. The sample contains some 1.5 million clones, roughly 98% of them found a single time. The ten biggest clones cover roughly 0.45% of the sample. Input material: naive CD4+ T cells sorted from blood. The cell subset or site label of this sample denotes: CD45RA+ positively selected. These TCRs come from a man aged 30 to 45 in good health.

CDR3 nucleotide sequence: TGTGCCAGCTCACCTCGAACAATAGGAAACACCATATATTTT. Its protein is CASSPRTIGNTIYF. The rearrangement uses TRBV18 and TRBJ1-3; D unclear. The CDR3 consists of 14 residues. Germline CDR1 is KGHSH and CDR2 is LQKENI. V was clipped by 3 bases and J by 4 bases, with 10 bases between them.

This chain uses TRBV7-2 with TRBJ1-5; TRBD1 is a possible D gene (5 bases). V gave up 1 base and J gave up 7 bases, with 11 bases separating them. The CDR3 is 14 amino acids. Germline V gene lookup returns CDR1 SGHTA and CDR2 FQGNSA. CDR3 residues: CASSLGAGPQPQHF. Here the CDR3 DNA reads TGTGCCAGCAGCTTAGGGGCAGGGCCGCAGCCCCAGCATTTT.

Comments on this clone: Other DNA sequences within the sample encode an identical CDR3. The rearrangement links TRBV7-9 to TRBJ2-3; D call uncertain. The CDR3 totals 11 residues. The V end was cut by 5 bases, the J end by 6 bases, with 6 bases between. Germline V gene sequence: CDR1 SEHNR, CDR2 FQNEAQ (reference sequence). CDR3 region: CASSLRDTQYF. In DNA, the CDR3 is TGTGCCAGCAGCCTTCGGGATACGCAGTATTTT.

The rearrangement links TRBV5-1 to TRBJ1-4; 8 bases map to TRBD1. The V segment lost 7 bases and the J segment 0 bases; nucleotides outside the gene matches: 8. The CDR3 runs 16 residues. Germline CDR1 SGHRS, CDR2 YFSETQ. This chain's CDR3 is CASYSGGSATNEKLFF. CDR3 DNA sequence: TGCGCCAGCTACTCAGGGGGCTCGGCAACTAATGAAAAACTGTTTTTT.

The chain has TRBV6-1 and TRBJ2-7, with D possibly being TRBD2 (6 bases). CDR1 MNHNS and CDR2 SASEGT come from the germline V gene. V lost 3 bases to trimming and J lost 4 bases, with 10 bases between them. The CDR3 is 13 residues long. CDR3 sequence: CASSEAGIYEQYF. CDR3 nucleotides: TGTGCCAGCAGTGAGGCGGGGATATACGAGCAGTACTTC.

The chain has TRBV7-2 and TRBJ2-7, with a weak D call TRBD2 (6 bases). CDR1 and CDR2 (germline): SGHTA, FQGNSA. V lost 2 bases to trimming and J lost 2 bases, with 10 bases between them. The CDR3 consists of 14 residues. CDR3 DNA sequence: TGTGCCAGCAGCTTAAGGTGGAGGGCCTACGAGCAGTACTTC. Residues: CASSLRWRAYEQYF.

This clone was seen once. The V and J genes are TRBV19 and TRBJ2-3; the match to TRBD2 covers 7 bases. Germline V gives CDR1 LNHDA, CDR2 SQIVND (reference sequence). This CDR3 is 16 amino acids long. The V gene end was trimmed by 6 bases and the J gene end by 0 bases; junction bases not matched to a gene: 9. CDR3 protein: CASRAPGGTSTDTQYF. The CDR3 DNA reads TGTGCCAGTAGGGCCCCGGGGGGAACTAGCACAGATACGCAGTATTTT.

The rearrangement joins TRBV5-5 to TRBJ2-7, with D uncertain. There are 15 residues in the CDR3. Deletions cut 0 bases from V and 0 bases from J, with 10 bases between. CDR1 and CDR2 (germline): SGHKS, YYEKEE (reference sequence). CDR3 sequence reads: CASSLGDTISYEQYF. In DNA form, the CDR3 reads TGTGCCAGCAGCTTGGGCGACACGATCTCCTACGAGCAGTACTTC.

The rearrangement links TRBV9 to TRBJ1-1; D is unresolved. CDR3 length: 14 residues. CDR1 and CDR2 from the germline V gene are SGDLS and YYNGEE. Trimming took 2 bases from V and 1 from J, leaving 9 bases between them. Written as DNA, the CDR3 is TGTGCCAGCAGCGTGATGGGTGGGAACACTGAAGCTTTCTTT. Translation: CASSVMGGNTEAFF.

The sample holds one count of this clone. The V gene is TRBV6-1, the J gene TRBJ1-5; D is uncertain. Germline V gives CDR1 MNHNS, CDR2 SASEGT. The CDR3 covers 17 residues. Trimming removed 2 bases from V and 1 base from J, with 15 bases in between. DNA of the CDR3: TGTGCCAGCAGTGAATGGGCGGTTACGCGGAGCAATCAGCCCCAGCATTTT. It codes for CASSEWAVTRSNQPQHF.

This clone was seen a single time. The genes are TRBV7-2 and TRBJ1-1, with D tentatively TRBD1 (6 bases). The germline V gene encodes CDR1 SGHTA and CDR2 FQGNSA. The CDR3 sequence is 16 residues long. V was cut by 5 bases and J by 1 base, with 17 bases left in between. CDR3 DNA sequence: TGTGCCAGCAGCCTACGAAGGGGGGGCGCGAACACTGAAGCTTTCTTT. Protein sequence: CASSLRRGGANTEAFF.

The V and J genes are TRBV11-2 and TRBJ2-2; 8 positions agree with TRBD2. From germline, CDR1 is SGHAT and CDR2 FQNNGV. The CDR3 runs to 15 residues. The V and J ends lost 5 bases and 8 bases, in that order; junction bases with no gene match: 10. The CDR3 spells CASSPAVAGWGELFF. CDR3 nucleotide sequence: TGTGCCAGCAGCCCCGCGGTAGCGGGATGGGGGGAGCTGTTTTTT. The full variable domain, rest sourced from reference TRBV11-2 and TRBJ2-2, is EAGVAQSPRYKIIEKRQSVAFWCNPISGHATLYWYQQILGQGPKLLIQFQNNGVVDDSQLPKDRFSAERLKGVDSTLKIQPAKLEDSAVYLCASSPAVAGWGELFFGEGSRLTVL.

The chain carries TRBV5-4 and TRBJ2-1; 8 bases align to TRBD1. The CDR3 runs to 15 residues. Germline values: CDR1 SGHNT, CDR2 YYREEE (reference sequence). J lost 5 bases, V lost 5 bases, and 9 bases had no gene match. This chain's CDR3 is CASSHTGQGHNEQFF. The CDR3 DNA reads TGTGCCAGCAGTCATACTGGACAGGGCCACAATGAGCAGTTCTTC.

V and J are TRBV5-1 and TRBJ1-1; D not resolved. Germline lookup yields CDR1 SGHRS and CDR2 YFSETQ. This CDR3 spans 12 amino acids. V was cut by 7 bases and J by 4 bases, with 11 bases left in between. CDR3 region: CASAQEGTEAFF. The CDR3 bases are TGCGCCAGCGCCCAGGAGGGCACTGAAGCTTTCTTT. The complete variable domain, with remaining parts taken from reference TRBV5-1 and TRBJ1-1, reads KAGVTQTPRYLIKTRGQQVTLSCSPISGHRSVSWYQQTPGQGLQFLFEYFSETQRNKGNFPGRFSGRQFSNSRSEMNVSTLELGDSALYLCASAQEGTEAFFGQGTRLTVV.

This chain connects TRBV29-1 to TRBJ2-7; 10 bases are shared with TRBD2. V shed 6 bases and J 6 bases; nucleotides not matched to a gene: 5. CDR1 is SQVTM and CDR2 is ANQGSEA in the germline V gene. This CDR3 region has 12 residues. The CDR3 sequence: CSVASGSFEQYF. The CDR3 DNA reads TGCAGCGTCGCTAGCGGGAGCTTCGAGCAGTACTTC.

The gene calls are TRBV6-6 and TRBJ2-7, with 11 bases that match TRBD1. Germline V gives CDR1 MNHNY, CDR2 SVGAGI (reference sequence). CDR3 length: 14 residues. V lost 6 bases and J lost 1; bases outside the gene matches: 2. The DNA of the CDR3 is TGTGCCAGCAGGGGGACAGGGGGGTCCTACGAGCAGTACTTC. Its protein is CASRGTGGSYEQYF.

The chain has TRBV7-8 and TRBJ2-7, with D unclear. In germline, CDR1 is SGHVS, CDR2 FQNEAQ. This CDR3 has 14 amino acids. With 1 base removed from V and 4 bases from J, the gap between germline ends came to 11 bases. The CDR3 reads CASSLVGIKYEQYF. In DNA form, the CDR3 reads TGTGCCAGCAGCTTAGTGGGGATCAAATACGAGCAGTACTTC.

The chain is built from TRBV5-1 and TRBJ1-1; no firm D call. Trimming removed 3 bases from V and 4 bases from J, with 13 bases in between. The CDR3 is 14 amino acids. Germline CDR1 SGHRS, CDR2 YFSETQ. Here the CDR3 reads CASSSGPGSTEAFF. The CDR3 nucleotides are TGCGCCAGCAGCTCCGGGCCTGGGAGCACTGAAGCTTTCTTT. The entire variable domain, with the rest obtained from reference TRBV5-1 and TRBJ1-1, is as follows: KAGVTQTPRYLIKTRGQQVTLSCSPISGHRSVSWYQQTPGQGLQFLFEYFSETQRNKGNFPGRFSGRQFSNSRSEMNVSTLELGDSALYLCASSSGPGSTEAFFGQGTRLTVV.

The chain joins TRBV15 to TRBJ1-1; D is unresolved. The CDR3 is made up of 15 amino acids. Deletions cut 0 bases from V and 2 bases from J, with 10 bases between. Germline V lookup: CDR1 LNHNV, CDR2 YYDKDF (reference sequence). CDR3 loop: CATSRDPGINTEAFF. The CDR3 DNA is TGTGCCACCAGCAGAGATCCAGGAATCAACACTGAAGCTTTCTTT.

The chain uses TRBV5-5 and TRBJ2-7; 7 bases line up with TRBD1. The ends lost 4 bases at V and 4 bases at J; junction bases unmatched: 11. The CDR3 length is 15 residues. Germline V gene sequence: CDR1 SGHKS, CDR2 YYEKEE (reference sequence). CDR3 protein: CASSLRGQAMYEQYF. The CDR3 DNA reads TGTGCCAGCAGCCTCCGAGGACAGGCGATGTACGAGCAGTACTTC.

V gene TRBV28 combines with J gene TRBJ2-7; weak D call: TRBD1 (6 bases). Germline V gene sequence: CDR1 MDHEN, CDR2 SYDVKM. The CDR3 runs to 14 residues. V dropped 6 bases and J dropped 3 bases, with 15 bases sitting between them. The chain's CDR3 is CASSLSQGNYEQYF. The CDR3 bases are TGTGCCAGCAGCCTATCACAGGGAAACTACGAGCAGTACTTC.

The gene calls are TRBV27 and TRBJ1-2; D gene ambiguous. V was trimmed by 6 bases and J by 2 bases, leaving 19 bases between them. Germline CDR1 is MNHEY and CDR2 is SMNVEV (reference sequence). The CDR3 sequence is 16 residues long. The CDR3 loop reads CASSYRPPSANYGYTF. CDR3 sequence (DNA): TGTGCCAGCAGCTACCGTCCCCCCAGCGCCAACTATGGCTACACCTTC.

The V gene is TRBV2, the J gene TRBJ2-2; TRBD1 or TRBD2 may be the D gene (5 bases each). The V end was cut by 5 bases, the J end by 4 bases, with 14 bases between. Germline loops: CDR1 SNHLY, CDR2 FYNNEI. The CDR3 loop spans 15 amino acids. CDR3: CASSRDREGTGELFF. In nucleotides, the CDR3 is TGTGCCAGCAGTCGGGACCGAGAGGGCACCGGGGAGCTGTTTTTT.

The chain joins TRBV18 to TRBJ2-3; possibly TRBD1 for D (6 bases). Germline CDR1 KGHSH, CDR2 LQKENI. The CDR3 is made up of 15 amino acids. Trimming left V 5 bases short and J 2 bases short, with 14 bases between. This CDR3 is CASSSSGADTDTQYF. CDR3 coding DNA: TGTGCCAGCTCATCGTCAGGGGCCGACACAGATACGCAGTATTTT. Variable domain in full (rest from reference TRBV18 and TRBJ2-3): NAGVMQNPRHLVRRRGQEARLRCSPMKGHSHVYWYRQLPEEGLKFMVYLQKENIIDESGMPKERFSAEFPKEGPSILRIQQVVRGDSAAYFCASSSSGADTDTQYFGPGTRLTVL.

The rearrangement links TRBV7-9 to TRBJ2-7; 8 bases line up with TRBD1. From germline, CDR1 is SEHNR and CDR2 FQNEAQ (reference sequence). The CDR3 totals 14 residues. Unmatched junction bases numbered 5, after V lost 4 bases and J lost 3 bases. The CDR3 protein is CASSSEGQGYEQYF. CDR3 coding DNA: TGTGCCAGCAGCTCAGAAGGACAGGGCTACGAGCAGTACTTC.

The chain is built from TRBV7-9 and TRBJ2-3; D possibly matches TRBD1 or TRBD2 (5 bases each). With 2 bases removed from V and 6 bases from J, the gap between germline ends came to 15 bases. Germline V gives CDR1 SEHNR, CDR2 FQNEAQ (reference sequence). The CDR3 has 15 amino acids. CDR3 loop: CASSLRQGEKDTQYF. DNA for the CDR3: TGTGCCAGCAGCTTACGGCAGGGAGAAAAGGATACGCAGTATTTT. Together with reference TRBV7-9 and TRBJ2-3, the CDR3 gives the full variable domain: DTGVSQNPRHKITKRGQNVTFRCDPISEHNRLYWYRQTLGQGPEFLTYFQNEAQLEKSRLLSDRFSAERPKGSFSTLEIQRTEQGDSAMYLCASSLRQGEKDTQYFGPGTRLTVL.